The rows below give T cell receptor beta chains drawn from one sample of a study of cytomegalovirus exposure and HLA in healthy donors. Produced via immunoSEQ multiplex PCR; TCRdb's table is partial and in-frame only. This sample yields about 100,000 clones, of which approximately 76% are seen a single time; under 20% belongs to the top ten. Specimen: PBMCs. These receptors originate from a woman in her sixties or seventies in good health and CMV-seropositive. The CDR3 runs from the conserved cysteine through the conserved F or W. D genes are given only for firm matches. The size field is filled for only some rows; it gives once, few, many or a size class.

clone_size	v_call	d_call	j_call	cdr3_nt	cdr3_aa
few	TRBV5-1	-	TRBJ2-3	TGCGCCAGCAGCTTCTCGGGAGCTGGAGATACGCAGTATTTT	CASSFSGAGDTQYF
-	TRBV19	TRBD2	TRBJ2-5	TGTGCCAGTAGCATGACACCGACTAGCAGAGAGACCCAGTACTTC	CASSMTPTSRETQYF
-	TRBV7-3	-	TRBJ2-1	TGTGCCAGCAGCTCACTAGGAGGCAATGAGCAGTTCTTC	CASSSLGGNEQFF
-	TRBV7-9	-	TRBJ1-4	TGTGCCAGCAGCTCCCCGGGGGTGAGAGAAAAACTGTTTTTT	CASSSPGVREKLFF
-	TRBV2	TRBD1	TRBJ1-2	TGTGCCAGCAGCCGTCGACAGGGGGGTGGCTACACCTTC	CASSRRQGGGYTF
-	TRBV7-9	-	TRBJ2-2	TGTGCCAGCAGCTTACTAGATTTAGTATACACCGGGGAGCTGTTTTTT	CASSLLDLVYTGELFF
-	TRBV9	TRBD2	TRBJ2-3	TGTGCCAGCAGACCTGCGGGGGGCCCCACAGATACGCAGTATTTT	CASRPAGGPTDTQYF
-	TRBV6-1	TRBD1	TRBJ1-2	TGTGCCAGCAGGGACTCAGGGGGCTATGGCTACACCTTC	CASRDSGGYGYTF
-	TRBV4-1	TRBD2	TRBJ2-2	TGCGCCAGCAGCCTCGGACTAGCGGGAGTAAATACCGGGGAGCTGTTTTTT	CASSLGLAGVNTGELFF
-	TRBV7-3	-	TRBJ2-1	TGTGCCAGCAGCCGACCCGGGAGCTCCTACAATGAGCAGTTCTTC	CASSRPGSSYNEQFF
few	TRBV7-9	-	TRBJ1-1	TGTGCCAGCAGCCAGGGCCTATGGAACACTGAAGCTTTCTTT	CASSQGLWNTEAFF
-	TRBV6-1	TRBD1	TRBJ1-1	TGTGCCAGCAGTGAAATACAGGGGCGGAACACTGAAGCTTTCTTT	CASSEIQGRNTEAFF
-	TRBV30	-	TRBJ1-1	TGTGCCTGGAGTGTACGGGTGCCTAACACTGAAGCTTTCTTT	CAWSVRVPNTEAFF
-	TRBV9	-	TRBJ2-3	TGTGCCAGCAGCGTAGGTGCCAGGGGGGGCACAGATACGCAGTATTTT	CASSVGARGGTDTQYF
-	TRBV29-1	TRBD1	TRBJ1-2	TGCAGCGTTCGTCTTGACAGGGCGGCGGGCTACACCTTC	CSVRLDRAAGYTF
-	TRBV6-6	TRBD1	TRBJ1-1	TGTGCCAGCAGCAGGACAGGTAACACTGAAGCTTTCTTT	CASSRTGNTEAFF
-	TRBV9	TRBD2	TRBJ2-2	TGTGCCAGCAGCGGCCTAGCGGGAGATTCCGGGGAGCTGTTTTTT	CASSGLAGDSGELFF
-	TRBV5-4	-	TRBJ1-2	TGTGCCAGCACCCGAGGGAGTGGCTACACCTTC	CASTRGSGYTF
-	TRBV28	-	TRBJ2-7	TGTGCCAGCAGCGTAACAGGGCCCTACGAGCAGTACTTC	CASSVTGPYEQYF
once	TRBV19	TRBD1	TRBJ1-2	TGTGCCAGTAGTACTAGCTTACTTGACAGGGGATATGGCTACACCTTC	CASSTSLLDRGYGYTF
-	TRBV9	-	TRBJ2-7	TGTGCCAGCAACAACGGCCTTGGGAGCTACGAGCAGTACTTC	CASNNGLGSYEQYF
few	TRBV7-9	TRBD1	TRBJ1-1	TGTGCCAGCAGCCGGTGGGACAGCACCTTGAACACTGAAGCTTTCTTT	CASSRWDSTLNTEAFF
-	TRBV30	-	TRBJ2-7	TGTGCCTGGACGGGGGTGGCAGGGAAGGTTAAGTACTTC	CAWTGVAGKVKYF
-	TRBV7-3	-	TRBJ2-1	TGTGCCAGCAGCTTAGATAGAAGTTGGAATGAGCAGTTCTTC	CASSLDRSWNEQFF
-	TRBV5-6	-	TRBJ2-7	TGTGCCAGCAGCTTGGGGGGGACAAACGAGCAGTACTTC	CASSLGGTNEQYF
-	TRBV30	TRBD2	TRBJ2-1	TGTGCCTGGAGAAAGGGACTAGCGGTTTACAATGAGCAGTTCTTC	CAWRKGLAVYNEQFF
once	TRBV4-2	-	TRBJ2-5	TGTGCCAGCAGCCGGTCAGAAGAAGAGACCCAGTACTTC	CASSRSEEETQYF
-	TRBV11-2	-	TRBJ2-7	TGTGCCAGCAGCTTACTCGGCGGTGTTACCTACGAGCAGTACTTC	CASSLLGGVTYEQYF
-	TRBV6-1	-	TRBJ2-7	TGTGCCAGCAGTGAAGCAGGATCTAGTGGCGAGCAGTACTTC	CASSEAGSSGEQYF
once	TRBV27	-	TRBJ1-2	TGTGCCAGCCGCTTAACGGCTAACTATGGCTACACCTTC	CASRLTANYGYTF
-	TRBV4-1	-	TRBJ1-6	TGCGCCAGCAGCCAAGATACGGGGTTTGGTTCACCCCTCCACTTT	CASSQDTGFGSPLHF
few	TRBV5-8	-	TRBJ1-1	TGTGCCAGCAGCTTGGACAGGCTTGAAGCTTTCTTT	CASSLDRLEAFF
-	TRBV18	TRBD1	TRBJ2-2	TGTGCCAGTTCGGGACAGCAGTCTGCCGGGGAGCTGTTTTTT	CASSGQQSAGELFF
once	TRBV15	TRBD1	TRBJ1-5	TGTGCCACCAGCAGAGGGGACAGGGGAAGTCGGAATCAGCCCCAGCATTTT	CATSRGDRGSRNQPQHF
-	TRBV30	-	TRBJ2-5	TGTGCCTGGATCCTTTCAGGTAGAGAGACCCAGTACTTC	CAWILSGRETQYF
few	TRBV5-5	TRBD1	TRBJ1-1	TGTGCCAGCAGCTTTACAGGGGGCACTGAAGCTTTCTTT	CASSFTGGTEAFF
-	TRBV30	-	TRBJ1-1	TGTGCCTGGAGTAGACGGGGGGCAGTAAGGAACACTGAAGCTTTCTTT	CAWSRRGAVRNTEAFF
-	TRBV7-2	-	TRBJ2-7	TGTGCCAGCAGCTTATCGGGCTCCTACGAGCAGTACTTC	CASSLSGSYEQYF
-	TRBV19	TRBD2	TRBJ2-1	TGTGCCAGTAGTATAAGTGCAGGGTCTAGCGGCCCCTACAATGAGCAGTTCTTC	CASSISAGSSGPYNEQFF
-	TRBV5-1	TRBD1	TRBJ2-3	TGCGCCAGCGGTTTTGGACAGGACGCAGATACGCAGTATTTT	CASGFGQDADTQYF